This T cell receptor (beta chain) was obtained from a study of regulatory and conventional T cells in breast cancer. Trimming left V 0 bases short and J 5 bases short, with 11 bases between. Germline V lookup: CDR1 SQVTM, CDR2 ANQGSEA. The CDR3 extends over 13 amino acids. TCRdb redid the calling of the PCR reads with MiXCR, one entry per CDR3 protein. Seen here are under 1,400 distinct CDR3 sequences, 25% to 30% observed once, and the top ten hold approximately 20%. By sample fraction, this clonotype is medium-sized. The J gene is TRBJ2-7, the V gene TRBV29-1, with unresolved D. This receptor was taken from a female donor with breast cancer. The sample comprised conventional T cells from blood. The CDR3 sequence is CSVEDSGNNEQYF. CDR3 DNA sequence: TGCAGCGTTGAAGATTCTGGGAACAACGAGCAGTACTTC.